This T cell receptor beta chain emerged from a study of OX40 agonist ivuxolimab in advanced cancers. Overall study context: The treatment was a fully human IgG2 OX40 agonist, ivuxolimab.

With respect to this clone: The target antigen is unknown.

Produced via immunoSEQ multiplex PCR; TCRdb's table is partial and in-frame only. The sample includes 40,000 to 60,000 clones, roughly 85% seen only once; the top ten take around 20%. Study conclusions and caveats: Some nonresponders also had low normalized T-cell clonal expansion. Compared with CD4+, CD8+ T cells on average had more expanded clones.

The CDR3 spans 14 residues. Per the germline V gene, CDR1 is MGHRA and CDR2 is YSYEKL. The ends lost 4 bases at V and 10 bases at J; junction bases unmatched: 9. The sample here was CD4+ or CD8+ T cells sorted from blood, taken in a trial of the OX40 agonist ivuxolimab. The receptor comes from an adult with an advanced solid tumor such as melanoma, head and neck, liver or kidney cancer. The chain has TRBV4-1 and TRBJ1-5, with 8 bases aligning to TRBD1. In DNA, the CDR3 is TGCGCCAGCAGCCCCGGACAGGGTCTAGAACCCCAGCATTTT. This translates into CASSPGQGLEPQHF.